This is a list of T cell receptor beta chains from one sample in a study of OX40 agonist ivuxolimab in advanced cancers. Profiled with immunoSEQ multiplex PCR; TCRdb holds only in-frame clones, not every one. This sample has some 57,000 clones, with approximately 90% found just once. This sample comprised CD4+ or CD8+ T cells sorted from blood, obtained in a trial of the OX40 agonist ivuxolimab. These TCRs come from an adult with an advanced solid tumor such as melanoma, head and neck, liver or kidney cancer. CDR3s include the opening cysteine and the closing phenylalanine or tryptophan. A D gene is named only where the DNA matches it firmly. Where a row states a size, it is once, few, many or the class of an expanded clone; other rows omit it.

v_call | d_call | clone_size | cdr3_aa
TRBV4-1 | TRBD1 | once | CASSPGTGFGYEQYF
TRBV27 | - | once | CASSLSGRIGETQYF
TRBV15 | - | - | CATSRDREYGYTF
TRBV7-2 | - | - | CASSLLTRQYF
TRBV7-9 | - | - | CASSLVWENTEAFF
TRBV6-5 | - | - | CASSFGRNQPQHF
TRBV27 | - | - | CASSLVGGADTQYF
TRBV28 | - | - | CASSLWSYGYTF
TRBV7-3 | TRBD2 | - | CASSLVAGDYNEQFF
TRBV27 | - | few | CASSLDPNSPLHF
TRBV30 | TRBD1 | once | CAGRQGADTEAFF
TRBV30 | - | - | CAWSVQARALYTF
TRBV5-1 | - | - | CASSYRHGYEQYF
TRBV5-4 | - | - | CASSGTHSSTDTQYF
TRBV28 | - | few | CASSLAGWTTQETQYF
TRBV27 | - | few | CASSSLDSNSGANVLTF
TRBV2 | TRBD2 | - | CASSEELAGEVYATGELFF
TRBV2 | - | - | CASSDRFGNTIYF
TRBV6-6 | - | - | CASSYGFSGNTIYF
TRBV6-5 | TRBD1 | - | CASSHGQGLALHF
TRBV30 | - | - | CAWSASSPPLYNSPLHF
TRBV4-3 | - | - | CASSPRQTTNYGYTF
TRBV5-8 | - | - | CASSFTDTQYF
TRBV5-8 | - | - | CASSLYGSTTDTQYF
TRBV4-1 | TRBD1 | - | CASSPDRAMYGYTF
TRBV6-5 | - | - | CASSYLRRGNNYGYTF
TRBV27 | - | once | CASSLSMVTDTQYF
TRBV7-9 | - | - | CASSLGPAKGYEQYF
TRBV27 | - | once | CASSSYLLGNQPQHF